The 29 T cell receptor beta chains presented below share a single source sample, sequenced in a study of response to subunit inactivated influenza vaccine. From the RT-PCR reads, TCRdb called clonotypes with MiXCR, one entry per CDR3 protein. This table has some 850,000 distinct CDR3 sequences, around 20% appearing once. The sample consisted of PBMCs from blood, taken 5 days after vaccination. Receptor source: a man between 45 and 60 years old who received an inactivated influenza vaccine.

The genes are TRBV15 and TRBJ2-5, with unresolved D. The CDR3 is 13 residues long. The V and J ends lost 8 bases and 5 bases respectively, with 15 bases between them. In germline, CDR1 is LNHNV, CDR2 YYDKDF (reference sequence). This CDR3 reads CATHLNMGETQYF. Written as DNA, the CDR3 is TGTGCCACCCATCTTAATATGGGGGAGACCCAGTACTTC.

This clonotype has more than one count but fewer than ten. The chain links TRBV7-9 to TRBJ2-5, with D possibly matching TRBD1 (5 bases). V dropped 2 bases and J dropped 5 bases, with 18 bases sitting between them. This CDR3 region has 16 residues. CDR1 and CDR2 from the germline V gene are SEHNR and FQNEAQ (reference sequence). CDR3 in amino acids: CASSLIGAQGKETQYF. As DNA, the CDR3 is TGTGCCAGCAGCTTAATTGGCGCCCAGGGAAAGGAGACCCAGTACTTC.

This clonotype was detected many times. This chain joins TRBV15 and TRBJ2-5, with no clear D. Germline CDR1 LNHNV, CDR2 YYDKDF (reference sequence). The CDR3 covers 14 residues. Trimming took 5 bases from V and 1 from J, leaving 11 bases between them. The CDR3 sequence: CATSPGRIQETQYF. The CDR3 DNA is TGTGCCACCAGCCCCGGGCGGATCCAAGAGACCCAGTACTTC.

A few counts support this clonotype. The chain has TRBV28 and TRBJ2-3; D gene uncertain. The length of the CDR3 is 18 residues. Trimming stripped 1 base from V and 1 base from J, with 18 bases between. Germline CDR1 and CDR2: MDHEN and SYDVKM. Here the CDR3 DNA reads TGTGCCAGCAGTTTATTGGGTGGTGGTCTGGTGGGCACAGATACGCAGTATTTT. Encoded protein: CASSLLGGGLVGTDTQYF.

The rearrangement uses TRBV18 and TRBJ2-3; the D gene is possibly TRBD2 (5 bases). Trimming stripped 8 bases from V and 2 bases from J, with 14 bases between. This CDR3 spans 14 amino acids. Germline V CDR1 and CDR2: KGHSH, LQKENI. CDR3 loop: CASTTFGVTDTQYF. CDR3 DNA: TGTGCCAGCACCACCTTCGGGGTCACAGATACGCAGTATTTT.

This clonotype showed up many times. The rearrangement uses TRBV12-3 or TRBV12-4 and TRBJ1-4; D is unresolved. This CDR3 has 13 amino acids. The germline V and J ends were trimmed by 3 bases and 8 bases, with 10 bases remaining between them. The CDR3 sequence: CASSFGNREKLFF. The DNA of the CDR3 is TGTGCCAGCAGTTTTGGGAATAGGGAAAAACTGTTTTTT.

This clonotype was seen a single time. The chain links TRBV4-3 to TRBJ1-2, with a tentative D call TRBD1 (5 bases). Germline lookup yields CDR1 LGHNA and CDR2 YSLEER. Trimming pared 2 bases from V and 7 bases from J, leaving 11 bases between. The CDR3 runs 13 residues. The DNA of the CDR3 is TGCGCCAGCAGCCAATATGGGGGAAGTGGCTACACCTTC. Translating it yields CASSQYGGSGYTF.

This clonotype has only a few counts. J is TRBJ2-3 and V is TRBV5-5; D remains unclear. Looked up from germline, CDR1 is SGHKS and CDR2 is YYEKEE (reference sequence). The CDR3 is 14 residues long. V lost 1 base and J lost 6, with 12 bases in between. The CDR3 loop is CASSLQVGEDTQYF. The CDR3 coding sequence is TGTGCCAGCAGCTTGCAGGTTGGTGAGGATACGCAGTATTTT.

This clonotype was detected ten times or more. The chain employs TRBV5-1 and TRBJ2-7; D ambiguous. CDR1 and CDR2 (germline): SGHRS, YFSETQ. The CDR3 has 13 amino acids. Trimming removed 0 bases at V and 3 bases at J, with 7 bases between. The CDR3 is CASSLGLNYEQYF. The CDR3 region has the DNA TGCGCCAGCAGCTTGGGACTGAACTACGAGCAGTACTTC.

This chain uses TRBV27 with TRBJ2-5; either TRBD1 or TRBD2 may supply D (6 bases each). The CDR3 is 14 amino acids. Deletions cut 2 bases from V and 6 bases from J, with 13 bases between. Germline CDR1 is MNHEY and CDR2 is SMNVEV (reference sequence). CDR3 region: CASSLGLGGKTQYF. The CDR3 region has the DNA TGTGCCAGCAGTTTAGGGCTAGGGGGGAAGACCCAGTACTTC.

Concerning this clonotype itself: One end of the junction varies from germline; a read error may be responsible. This chain joins TRBV12-3 or TRBV12-4 and TRBJ2-5; D is perhaps TRBD2 (6 bases). The CDR3 length is 13 residues. CDR3 loop: CGSSFGGVETQYF. Here the CDR3 DNA reads TGTGGCAGCAGTTTCGGGGGAGTAGAGACCCAGTACTTC.

There are many counts of this clonotype. The genes are TRBV6-1 and TRBJ2-7, with 11 bases fitting TRBD2. This CDR3 comprises 16 residues. Germline trimming cut 7 bases from V and 6 bases from J; bases unmatched to any gene: 14. Germline CDR1 is MNHNS and CDR2 is SASEGT. CDR3: CASTRTGTSGPVEQYF. In nucleotides, the CDR3 is TGTGCCAGCACACGGACAGGGACTAGCGGACCTGTCGAGCAGTACTTC.

This clonotype was detected a few times. V and J are TRBV4-3 and TRBJ2-1, with 10 bases fitting TRBD2. The CDR3 loop spans 17 amino acids. V dropped 0 bases and J dropped 6; count of bases not matched to a gene: 8. Germline CDR1 and CDR2: LGHNA and YSLEER. As DNA, the CDR3 is TGCGCCAGCAGCCAAGATACTAGCGGGGCCCTTTTCAATGAGCAGTTCTTC. Translated: CASSQDTSGALFNEQFF.

This clonotype was seen many times. The V gene is TRBV5-1, the J gene TRBJ2-1; 10 nucleotides agree with TRBD2. This CDR3 is 17 amino acids long. The V gene end was trimmed by 0 bases and the J gene end by 4 bases; junction bases not matched to a gene: 7. Germline lookup yields CDR1 SGHRS and CDR2 YFSETQ. CDR3 DNA: TGCGCCAGCAGCTTGGCTAGCGGGAGTTCTTCTTACAATGAGCAGTTCTTC. Residues: CASSLASGSSSYNEQFF.

The sample holds many counts of this clonotype. This chain uses TRBV5-1 with TRBJ2-1, with D perhaps matching TRBD1 (6 bases). The CDR3 has 14 amino acids. Germline V gives CDR1 SGHRS, CDR2 YFSETQ. Trimming left V 4 bases short and J 8 bases short, with 16 bases between. CDR3: CASSLRQVQDEQFF. In DNA form, the CDR3 reads TGCGCCAGCAGCCTTCGACAGGTTCAGGATGAGCAGTTCTTC.

This clonotype occurred a few times. This rearrangement joins TRBV6-1 to TRBJ2-7, with TRBD1 identical over 9 bases. Germline V gene lookup returns CDR1 MNHNS and CDR2 SASEGT. The CDR3 runs 16 residues. With V trimmed by 1 base and J by 1 base, 5 bases remained unmatched. The CDR3 DNA sequence: TGTGCCAGCAGTGAAGGGTACGGGACAGGGTCCTACGAGCAGTACTTC. Translating it yields CASSEGYGTGSYEQYF.

This clonotype showed up just a few times. This chain links TRBV9 with TRBJ2-1, with D possibly matching TRBD2 (6 bases). V lost 4 bases to trimming and J lost 1 base, with 9 bases between them. CDR3 length equals 14 residues. Germline CDR1 is SGDLS and CDR2 is YYNGEE. The CDR3 region has the DNA TGTGCCAGCAGCCACGGGACTTCCTACAATGAGCAGTTCTTC. Amino acid sequence: CASSHGTSYNEQFF.

V and J are TRBV12-3 or TRBV12-4 and TRBJ1-6; TRBD1 matches 9 bases. The CDR3 is 15 residues long. The V segment lost 5 bases and the J segment 7 bases; nucleotides outside the gene matches: 6. CDR3 sequence reads: CASSPWTGENSPLHF. The CDR3 DNA is TGTGCCAGCAGTCCATGGACAGGGGAGAATTCACCCCTCCACTTT.

This clonotype was counted between two and nine times. The J gene is TRBJ1-4, the V gene TRBV10-3; D is possibly TRBD1 (5 bases). CDR1 and CDR2 (germline): ENHRY, SYGVKD. V lost 10 bases, J lost 2 bases, and 11 bases lay in between. The CDR3 is 13 amino acids. The CDR3 is CATRDSTNEKLFF. The CDR3 DNA is TGTGCCACCAGGGATTCGACTAATGAAAAACTGTTTTTT.

A few counts support this clonotype. V gene TRBV6-1 combines with J gene TRBJ2-7; tentatively, D is TRBD2 (5 bases). Trimming removed 7 bases at V and 3 bases at J, with 16 bases between. The CDR3 consists of 14 residues. Germline V CDR1 and CDR2: MNHNS, SASEGT. CDR3 coding DNA: TGTGCCAGCACCCAAGCGGTGTCGGGCTACGAGCAGTACTTC. Translation gives CASTQAVSGYEQYF.

To note about this clonotype: A read error may explain this, as a much larger clone is one base away. The V and J genes are TRBV10-3 and TRBJ2-1, with a tentative D call TRBD1 (5 bases). Trimming stripped 8 bases from V and 0 bases from J, with 14 bases between. Germline V lookup: CDR1 ENHRY, CDR2 SYGVKD. The CDR3 is made up of 15 amino acids. The CDR3 protein is CAIGATESSYNEQFF. The DNA for the CDR3 is TGTGCCATCGGTGCGACAGAGAGCTCCTACAATGAGCAGTTCTTC.

V and J are TRBV20-1 and TRBJ2-3; D is unclear. Per germline, CDR1 DFQATT and CDR2 SNEGSKA (reference sequence). V lost 4 bases, J lost 6 bases, and 14 bases lay in between. The CDR3 extends over 13 amino acids. CDR3 sequence (DNA): TGCAGTGCTACCAAATCTGTTCTTGATACGCAGTATTTT. Translated: CSATKSVLDTQYF.

The chain carries TRBV12-3 or TRBV12-4 and TRBJ2-7, with 8 positions matching TRBD2. V gave up 4 bases and J gave up 6 bases; unmatched junction bases: 11. The CDR3 runs 15 residues. This CDR3 reads CASSSLAGPWSEQYF. In DNA form, the CDR3 reads TGTGCCAGCAGTTCCTTAGCGGGACCGTGGAGCGAGCAGTACTTC.

This chain uses TRBV20-1 with TRBJ2-5; 10 nucleotides align to TRBD2. The CDR3 length is 15 residues. The J segment lost 1 base and the V segment lost 5 bases, leaving 7 bases of the junction unmatched. Per germline, CDR1 DFQATT and CDR2 SNEGSKA (reference sequence). In DNA form, the CDR3 reads TGCAGTGCTCAGCCCGGGACTAGCGTCCAAGAGACCCAGTACTTC. Protein: CSAQPGTSVQETQYF.

This clonotype was found a few times. This chain uses TRBV4-2 with TRBJ2-7; 7 bases are shared with TRBD1. Germline V CDR1 and CDR2: LGHNA, YNFKEQ. This CDR3 contains 16 residues. V lost 1 base to trimming and J lost 2 bases; unmatched junction nucleotides: 8. CDR3 sequence (DNA): TGTGCCAGCAGCCAAGTTGGGACAGTCGAGCCCTACGAGCAGTACTTC. Protein: CASSQVGTVEPYEQYF.

The V and J genes are TRBV7-9 and TRBJ2-1; 8 bases map to TRBD1. The CDR3 covers 16 residues. CDR1 and CDR2 (germline): SEHNR, FQNEAQ (reference sequence). V was clipped by 4 bases and J by 11 bases; unmatched bases: 16. The CDR3 sequence: CASSSTGTGINFKQFF. The CDR3 nucleotides are TGTGCCAGCAGCTCAACCGGGACAGGCATAAACTTTAAGCAGTTCTTC.

A few counts support this clonotype. The chain links TRBV5-5 to TRBJ2-2; 8 positions match TRBD1. CDR1 is SGHKS, CDR2 YYEKEE, per germline (reference sequence). V trimming: 0 bases; J trimming: 7 bases; junction bases outside the gene matches: 5. This CDR3 is built from 15 residues. The CDR3 nucleotides read TGTGCCAGCAGCTTGGCCGCAGGGGGCAACGGGGAGCTGTTTTTT. This sequence encodes CASSLAAGGNGELFF.

The chain combines TRBV19 with TRBJ2-1; the D gene could be TRBD1 or TRBD2 (6 bases each). The ends were cut back, 6 bases at V and 1 base at J, with 22 bases in the middle. The germline gives CDR1 LNHDA, CDR2 SQIVND (reference sequence). This CDR3 contains 18 residues. The CDR3 region has the DNA TGTGCCAGTAGAGGGGGGCAGGGGCAATTTTTATCCTACAATGAGCAGTTCTTC. Residues: CASRGGQGQFLSYNEQFF.

V gene TRBV29-1 combines with J gene TRBJ2-7; 11 bases line up with TRBD1. Germline V gene sequence: CDR1 SQVTM, CDR2 ANQGSEA. The CDR3 totals 17 residues. The ends lost 4 bases at V and 6 bases at J; junction bases unmatched: 17. CDR3 nucleotide sequence: TGCAGCGTTGTGGGGATCTTGAGCCGGGACAGGGGGGCCGAGCAGTACTTC. Amino acid sequence: CSVVGILSRDRGAEQYF.